The 25 T cell receptor beta chains listed next were all sequenced from one sample in a study of blood T cell repertoires in COVID-19. The method was immunoSEQ multiplex PCR; TCRdb's version includes in-frame clones alone and lacks a portion of them. Among approximately 200,000 clones listed, roughly 86% were seen once. Sequencing used PBMCs or T cells enriched from blood (not recorded which). Every receptor here comes from a woman aged 25-40 years who had recovered from COVID-19.

The rearrangement links TRBV23-1 to TRBJ1-5; perhaps TRBD1 as D (5 bases). TRBV23-1 is placed among ORFs of uncertain function. V lost 4 bases and J lost 3, with 10 bases in between. The CDR3 loop spans 14 amino acids. The CDR3 loop reads CASSPRTPNQPQHF. In nucleotides, the CDR3 is TGCGCCAGCAGTCCAAGGACACCCAATCAGCCCCAGCATTTT.

This clone has only a few counts. The chain combines TRBV28 with TRBJ1-2, with D possibly being TRBD1 (5 bases). CDR1 is MDHEN, CDR2 SYDVKM, per germline. The germline V and J ends were trimmed by 5 bases and 2 bases, with 27 bases remaining between them. This CDR3 is built from 19 residues. The CDR3 loop reads CASSLSGLQGGYQNYGYTF. The DNA for the CDR3 is TGTGCCAGCAGTCTGTCGGGTCTTCAGGGTGGTTACCAGAACTATGGCTACACCTTC.

The rearrangement uses TRBV19 and TRBJ2-7; TRBD1 agrees at 12 bases. Trimming removed 8 bases from V and 2 bases from J; junction bases left unmatched: 13. The CDR3 sequence is 17 residues long. Germline-derived CDR1 and CDR2 are LNHDA and SQIVND (reference sequence). CDR3 bases: TGTGCCAGTTCTTCCGGGACAGGGGGCCAGTCTACCTACGAGCAGTACTTC. Translated: CASSSGTGGQSTYEQYF.

This CDR3 reads CASSFLSTGAGNQPQHF. CDR3 nucleotides: TGTGCCAGCAGTTTTTTATCTACAGGGGCTGGCAATCAGCCCCAGCATTTT. The V call is TRBV27, the J call TRBJ1-5, with 7 bases identical to TRBD1. Germline assignment: CDR1 MNHEY and CDR2 SMNVEV (reference sequence). Losses at the gene ends were 3 bases for V and 2 bases for J; bases not matched to a gene: 10. CDR3 length equals 17 residues.

The chain combines TRBV6-2 or TRBV6-3 with TRBJ2-7, with TRBD2 as a possible D gene (5 bases). Germline CDR1 and CDR2: MNHEY and SVGEGT. V lost 0 bases and J 5 bases, leaving 11 bases between the germline ends. The CDR3 totals 14 residues. CDR3 DNA: TGTGCCAGCAGTTACTCTCCTAGCAGCCACGAGCAGTACTTC. As protein: CASSYSPSSHEQYF.

This clone was counted a single time. V usage is TRBV7-9 and J usage is TRBJ2-7; D gene unclear. The CDR3 is 16 amino acids. The V and J ends lost 4 bases and 7 bases respectively, with 23 bases between them. Germline lookup yields CDR1 SEHNR and CDR2 FQNEAQ (reference sequence). DNA of the CDR3: TGTGCCAGCAGCTCAAACAACAGCACCTACAATGAGGAGCAGTACTTC. Encoded protein: CASSSNNSTYNEEQYF.

This chain connects TRBV29-1 to TRBJ2-1; 8 nucleotides match TRBD1. J lost 6 bases, V lost 5 bases, and 9 bases had no gene match. Germline values: CDR1 SQVTM, CDR2 ANQGSEA. This CDR3 contains 14 residues. The DNA of the CDR3 is TGCAGCGTTTTATTGGACAGGGCCTCCAATGAGCAGTTCTTC. Translation: CSVLLDRASNEQFF.

This chain links TRBV2 with TRBJ1-6; 7 bases map to TRBD1. The length of the CDR3 is 15 residues. V dropped 5 bases and J dropped 7; count of bases not matched to a gene: 8. CDR1 and CDR2 from the germline V gene are SNHLY and FYNNEI. In DNA, the CDR3 is TGTGCCAGCAGTAGACAGGGCTGGGAGAATTCACCCCTCCACTTT. Encoded protein: CASSRQGWENSPLHF. The variable domain in full, with the rest retrieved from reference TRBV2 and TRBJ1-6, is EPEVTQTPSHQVTQMGQEVILRCVPISNHLYFYWYRQILGQKVEFLVSFYNNEISEKSEIFDDQFSVERPDGSNFTLKIRSTKLEDSAMYFCASSRQGWENSPLHFGNGTRLTVT.

V is TRBV6-5 and J is TRBJ1-5; tentative D call: TRBD1 (6 bases). Germline V gene data show CDR1 as MNHEY and CDR2 as SVGAGI. V was cut by 7 bases and J by 2 bases, with 9 bases left in between. The CDR3 extends over 13 amino acids. In DNA, the CDR3 is TGTGCCAGCAAATACAGGGGCAATCAGCCCCAGCATTTT. Residues: CASKYRGNQPQHF.

In the case of this clone: A read error may account for a junction end that differs from germline. The V call is TRBV19, the J call TRBJ1-5; D ambiguous. The CDR3 is made up of 15 amino acids. CDR1 and CDR2 from the germline V gene are LNHDA and SQIVND (reference sequence). Written as DNA, the CDR3 is TGTGTCAGTAGTGAAATGAGGGCGGTCAATCAGCCCCAGCATTTT. This encodes CVSSEMRAVNQPQHF.

The chain uses TRBV19 and TRBJ1-4, with 11 bases identical to TRBD1. The V and J ends lost 5 bases and 7 bases, in that order; junction bases with no gene match: 6. This CDR3 spans 15 amino acids. Per the germline V gene, CDR1 is LNHDA and CDR2 is SQIVND (reference sequence). The CDR3: CASSDGTGGGEKLFF. The CDR3 region has the DNA TGTGCCAGTAGTGATGGGACAGGGGGAGGTGAAAAACTGTTTTTT.

This clone was seen more than once but under ten times. V is TRBV3-1 (or the pseudogene TRBV3-2) and J is TRBJ2-7; weak D call: TRBD1 (6 bases). The CDR3 sequence is 12 residues long. The V gene's germline CDR1 is LGHDT and CDR2 YNNKEL (reference sequence). Trimming shortened V by 4 bases and J by 9 bases, and 13 bases separated the two germline ends. In DNA form, the CDR3 reads TGTGCCAGCAGCCCGGAGCAGGGGAGGCAGTACTTC. It is translated as CASSPEQGRQYF.

V is TRBV7-3 and J is TRBJ1-1; no reliable D call. V lost 4 bases and J lost 0, with 6 bases in between. CDR3 size: 13 residues. Germline V gene data show CDR1 as SGHTA and CDR2 as FQGTGA. CDR3 nucleotides: TGTGCCAGCAGCTCGCAGTTGAACACTGAAGCTTTCTTT. This codes for CASSSQLNTEAFF.

The CDR3 region has the DNA TGTGCCAGCAGTTTCGGGACTAGCGGGAGGAACACCGGGGAGCTGTTTTTT. It specifies CASSFGTSGRNTGELFF. The gene calls are TRBV27 and TRBJ2-2; TRBD2 matches at 14 bases. The CDR3 extends over 17 amino acids. CDR1 is MNHEY and CDR2 is SMNVEV in the germline V gene (reference sequence). J was trimmed by 1 base and V by 3 bases; bases with no gene match: 1.

V is TRBV7-6 and J is TRBJ2-1; TRBD2 agrees at 12 bases. V lost 4 bases, J lost 3 bases, and 1 base stayed unmatched. The CDR3 extends over 15 amino acids. CDR1 is SGHVS and CDR2 is FNYEAQ in the germline V gene. The CDR3 spells CASSWTSGDYNEQFF. The CDR3 nucleotides are TGTGCCAGCAGCTGGACTAGCGGGGACTACAATGAGCAGTTCTTC.

The chain's CDR3 is CASSPNRQGTYEQYF. DNA for the CDR3: TGTGCCAGCAGTCCCAATAGACAGGGTACCTACGAGCAGTACTTC. The V call is TRBV6-5, the J call TRBJ2-7; the match to TRBD1 covers 7 bases. Germline CDR1 MNHEY, CDR2 SVGAGI. V was clipped by 5 bases and J by 2 bases; unmatched bases: 9. The CDR3 runs 15 residues.

The chain combines TRBV9 with TRBJ1-4; no clear D gene. Germline V gene data show CDR1 as SGDLS and CDR2 as YYNGEE. V lost 5 bases and J 10 bases, leaving 18 bases between the germline ends. The CDR3 covers 14 residues. The CDR3 sequence: CASSMSPGEGKLFF. The CDR3 DNA reads TGTGCCAGCAGTATGTCGCCCGGAGAGGGAAAACTGTTTTTT.

The CDR3 sequence is CSVEEWTANEQFF. The CDR3 DNA reads TGCAGCGTTGAAGAGTGGACAGCCAATGAGCAGTTCTTC. The gene calls are TRBV29-1 and TRBJ2-1; TRBD1 might be the D (6 bases). Trimming removed 0 bases from V and 6 bases from J, with 9 bases in between. Looked up from germline, CDR1 is SQVTM and CDR2 is ANQGSEA. This CDR3 comprises 13 residues.

J is TRBJ1-2 and V is TRBV3-1 (or the pseudogene TRBV3-2); D is uncertain. Germline V gene sequence: CDR1 LGHDT, CDR2 YNNKEL (reference sequence). The CDR3 length is 12 residues. Trimming took off 5 bases at V and 7 bases at J, with 11 bases between the two ends. CDR3 nucleotide sequence: TGTGCCAGCAGCTCCCTTCGAGTTGGCTACACCTTC. Its translation is CASSSLRVGYTF.

A single count supports this clone. The chain uses TRBV5-6 and TRBJ1-6; D unclear. CDR3 length equals 15 residues. Trimming shortened V by 4 bases and J by 0 bases, and 8 bases separated the two germline ends. The germline gives CDR1 SGHDT, CDR2 YYEEEE. The chain's CDR3 is CASSVISSYNSPLHF. The CDR3 DNA reads TGTGCCAGCAGCGTAATCAGCTCCTATAATTCACCCCTCCACTTT. The full variable domain, rest sourced from reference TRBV5-6 and TRBJ1-6, is DAGVTQSPTHLIKTRGQQVTLRCSPKSGHDTVSWYQQALGQGPQFIFQYYEEEERQRGNFPDRFSGHQFPNYSSELNVNALLLGDSALYLCASSVISSYNSPLHFGNGTRLTVT.

This chain connects TRBV10-3 to TRBJ1-2; tentatively, D is TRBD1 (6 bases). This CDR3 has 13 amino acids. CDR1 is ENHRY and CDR2 is SYGVKD in the germline V gene. V lost 6 bases and J 4 bases, leaving 12 bases between the germline ends. In nucleotides, the CDR3 is TGTGCCATCAGGCCAGGGGACCGCTATGGCTACACCTTC. Translated: CAIRPGDRYGYTF.

DNA of the CDR3: TGTGCCAGCAGCTTAACGTGGACTAGCGGGGACAATGAGCAGTTCTTC. It specifies CASSLTWTSGDNEQFF. The chain employs TRBV7-3 and TRBJ2-1; 12 bases match TRBD2. V trimming: 0 bases; J trimming: 5 bases; junction bases outside the gene matches: 2. CDR1 and CDR2 from the germline V gene are SGHTA and FQGTGA. This CDR3 contains 16 residues.

This rearrangement joins TRBV5-4 to TRBJ1-1; D is possibly TRBD1 (5 bases). V dropped 2 bases and J dropped 3 bases, with 8 bases sitting between them. Germline V lookup: CDR1 SGHNT, CDR2 YYREEE (reference sequence). The CDR3 totals 13 residues. The CDR3 reads CASSFGGDTEAFF. The CDR3 nucleotides are TGTGCCAGCAGCTTTGGAGGGGACACTGAAGCTTTCTTT.

The V gene is TRBV24-1, the J gene TRBJ2-5; 8 positions agree with TRBD2. The CDR3 contains 12 residues. J lost 2 bases, V lost 9 bases, and 1 base had no gene match. Germline-derived CDR1 and CDR2 are KGHDR and SFDVKD. CDR3: CATRGGQETQYF. The DNA of the CDR3 is TGTGCCACCCGGGGGGGACAAGAGACCCAGTACTTC.

CDR3: CAISPTGGDYGYTF. Here the CDR3 DNA reads TGTGCCATCAGCCCAACGGGGGGCGACTATGGCTACACCTTC. The chain couples TRBV10-3 to TRBJ1-2; D may be TRBD1 (6 bases). The CDR3 extends over 14 amino acids. CDR1 ENHRY and CDR2 SYGVKD come from the germline V gene. V was cut by 6 bases and J by 3 bases, with 14 bases left in between.